This T cell receptor beta chain comes out of a study of OX40 agonist ivuxolimab in advanced cancers. Concerning the study at large: The costimulatory receptor OX40 (CD134) was targeted by ivuxolimab, a fully human IgG2 agonistic monoclonal antibody. Intravenous ivuxolimab was administered to patients every 2 weeks at six dose levels: 0.01, 0.1, 0.3, 1.5, 3 and 10 mg/kg. Among the 52 dose-escalation patients, about 19 had hepatocellular carcinoma, roughly 15 melanoma, 9 renal cell carcinoma and 9 head and neck cancer. The dose-escalation cohort was approximately 83% male with a mean age of 60 years, ranging from about 23 to 85. Prior anti-PD-1, anti-PD-L1 or anti-CTLA-4 therapy was permitted, and roughly two fifths of dose-escalation patients had received checkpoint inhibitors. Partial responses occurred in three dose-escalation patients, of whom one had hepatocellular carcinoma and two had cutaneous melanoma. Peripheral TCRbeta sequencing was intended to test whether TCR sequence diversity was altered and clonal T-cell expansion was caused by ivuxolimab. The paper describes the monotherapy dose-escalation part (N = 52 patients) of the phase I trial of ivuxolimab.

Genomic DNA was isolated from the sorted cells so that the TCRbeta CDR3 region could be sequenced. The immunoSEQ Assay was used for sequencing of TCRbeta CDR3 regions. The table was pulled from immuneACCESS by TCRdb, which kept in-frame rearrangements only. Such tables lose some clones; where checked, under half of the loss comes from unresolved V genes, and the rest has no known cause. The sample records fewer than 25,000 clones, about four fifths of which are singletons. 30% to 40% of the sample rests with the top ten. The trial excluded patients who had a history of autoimmune disease or were on systemic immunosuppression. In every dose cohort, peripheral blood was drawn for TCR sequencing at baseline, cycle 4 day 1, and cycle 7 day 1. Samples came from an open-label, multicenter, first-in-human phase I dose-escalation trial of ivuxolimab. The trial enrolled adults with locally advanced or metastatic head and neck squamous cell, hepatocellular, melanoma or renal cell carcinoma. Before TCR sequencing, CD4+ T cells and CD8+ T cells from peripheral blood were sorted into separate populations.

From a lookup of the germline V gene, CDR1 and CDR2 are MGHDK and SYGVNS. Spanning cysteine to phenylalanine, the CDR3 consists of 16 amino acids. This entry keeps only the CDR3 DNA: 48 bases, framed from base 1. V gives up 0 bases and J gives up 0 bases, and the segment between their germline ends measures 9 bases. As regards this clone: The target of this receptor is not known. It has no much larger one-base neighbor in the sample; base qualities were not kept.

Beyond this particular receptor, the publication reports: At doses from 0.1 to 3.0 mg/kg, clonal expansion was seen in both CD4+ and CD8+ blood T cells between baseline and week 6. Low levels of normalized T-cell clonal expansion were also seen in some nonresponding patients. In partial responders in the 0.1-3.0 mg/kg groups, normalized peripheral clonal expansion was found to be among the lowest, especially among CD8+ T cells. The antigen specificity of the peripheral T cells that underwent clonal expansion was not determined. After ivuxolimab, expanded clones were on average more numerous among CD8+ T cells than among CD4+ T cells.

Recombination linked TRBV25-1 to TRBJ2-1; the D segment cannot be called with confidence. The receptor comes from an adult with an advanced solid tumor such as melanoma, head and neck, liver or kidney cancer. The sequences come from CD4+ or CD8+ T cells sorted from blood, collected in a trial of the OX40 agonist ivuxolimab. The DNA reads TGTGCCAGCAGTGAATATTCGCTTTTCTCCTACAATGAGCAGTTCTTC. This gives the protein CASSEYSLFSYNEQFF.